This TCR beta chain is drawn from a study of blood T cells in healthy people across ages. This clonotype appeared a few times. Extraction of total RNA produced a minimum of 5.5 micrograms from each sample. The use of a sample-barcoded 5' primer and a J-beta primer mix characterized a second PCR of about 7 to 12 cycles. TCRdb ran MiXCR on the 5' RACE reads and lists one entry per CDR3 protein. Found here are around 800,000 distinct CDR3 sequences, roughly 24% of them singletons; the top ten hold under 3%. This CDR3 spans 11 amino acids. Germline lookup yields CDR1 MGHRA and CDR2 YSYEKL. Trimming took off 5 bases at V and 7 bases at J, with 5 bases between the two ends. This sample was shared with a second study, whose subject was T cells of mothers and their children. That work states: Versus unrelated pairs, overlap was slightly higher in related mother-child pairs, without reaching significance.

The specimen was blood. This chain links TRBV4-1 with TRBJ2-2; D unresolved. This sequence was found in a boy younger than 18 in good health. CDR3 DNA sequence: TGCGCCAGCAGCTATCACGGGGAGCTGTTTTTT. Translated, it gives CASSYHGELFF.